This section outlines one T cell receptor beta chain sequence together with its context. The specificity of this receptor is unknown. Base qualities are not provided; no much larger clone lies one nucleotide away. The roughly 90 tumor samples were subjected to high-throughput TCR profiling using ImmunoSEQ. On the authors' methods: The repertoire diversity metrics included richness (unique productive sequences), clonality, evenness and relatedness, and the Bhattacharyya coefficient was used to measure similarity between samples. In a sensitivity analysis, TCRs with fewer than two reads were excluded, and consistent conclusions were obtained. Held by TCRdb, this immuneACCESS table contains in-frame sequences only and omits some clones. Under half of the omission traces to an unresolved V gene where checked; the cause of the rest is unknown. V, J and clone size reflect that table, while D and trimming were determined from the DNA. This sample has 35,000 to 45,000 clones in its table, and around three quarters of those were observed once. The top ten clonotypes cover around 3.3% of the sample.

This record belongs to a study of high-grade serous ovarian cancer treatment subgroups (dated by TCRdb to the early 2020s). Turning to the overall study: A mean of about 14,000 reads and 7,500 or so unique TCR beta rearrangements per sample was generated by sequencing. Of the approximately 30 patients in the cohort, around 10 had no residual disease after primary surgery (R0), around 10 were excellent NACT responders, and around 10 were poor NACT responders. In total there were some 90 samples, since every patient provided one primary tumor sample and two metastatic tumor samples. The study examined TCR beta repertoires in high-grade serous ovarian cancer patients who were grouped under a laparoscopic triage algorithm by complete gross resection or by neoadjuvant chemotherapy response. The study at large found these results: Repertoire similarity ranging from about 0.11 to 0.8 was observed between tumors from the same patient, whereas almost no similarity was observed between different patients. The TCR repertoire analyses centered on CDR3, leaving CDR1 and CDR2 unanalyzed. TCR clonal relatedness correlated positively with neoantigen level and, by trend, with copy number variation and mutation load from whole-genome sequencing. Because bulk tumor TCR sequencing provided no spatial information, insight into HGSC tumor complexity and diversity was limited.

V lost 5 bases and J lost 4 bases, and the count of bases not matched to a germline gene is 11. Per the germline V gene (reference sequence), MNHEY is the CDR1 and SMNVEV is the CDR2. From cysteine to phenylalanine, the CDR3 is 15 amino acids long. The read is trimmed to its CDR3 DNA, 45 bases read in frame from base 1. Collection of tumor samples took place before definitive surgery or chemotherapy. Genomic DNA was extracted by the MD Anderson Biospecimen Extraction Resource, and TCR sequencing was done by the MD Anderson Cancer Genomics Laboratory. The sample comprised tumor tissue. The rearranged segments are TRBV27 and TRBJ2-7, and 7 junction bases match TRBD2. This clonotype was obtained from a human donor with high-grade serous ovarian cancer. The DNA reads TGTGCCAGCAGTCGGGGAGGGAGTCTAACTTACGAGCAGTACTTC. The encoded protein is CASSRGGSLTYEQYF.